This TCR beta chain was retrieved from a study of CD8 T cells in Susac syndrome (dated 2019 in TCRdb). For context, the study as a whole: Among the sequenced Susac syndrome patients, over five had clinically active disease and fewer than ten were in clinical remission. Susac syndrome patients were therapy-naive, on corticosteroids (some also receiving IVIg), or on IVIg alone at blood withdrawal. The study compared CD8+ T cell repertoire clonality among approximately twelve healthy donors, approximately 14 Susac syndrome patients and fewer than 19 multiple sclerosis patients. The study used repertoire sequencing to test whether antigen drove CD8+ T cell activation and differentiation in Susac syndrome. Broad study findings and their caveats: The number of individuals in the TCR sequencing and HLA analysis was acknowledged as relatively small. Looking at Susac-specific public clones, the researchers identified sixteen in the total CD8+ repertoire and roughly 5 in the CD8+ TEMRA repertoire. Clonal expansion was observed in Susac syndrome CD8+ repertoires, with the highest expansion in CD8+ TEMRA cells and greater expansion in clinically active than in remitting patients.

Peripheral blood CD8+ and CD4+ T cells from healthy donors, Susac syndrome patients and multiple sclerosis patients were profiled by high-throughput TCR beta sequencing. The Susac syndrome patients fulfilled recently defined diagnostic criteria for definite or probable disease. CD8+ TEMRA cells were enriched by FACS, while bulk CD8+ and CD4+ T cells were purified by magnetic negative isolation. Blood was drawn into EDTA tubes, processed within 24 hours, and PBMCs were isolated by density gradient centrifugation. PBMCs destined for TCR sequencing were cryopreserved in liquid nitrogen and later thawed in a 37 °C water bath. A purity of at least 90% was achieved for sorted or isolated CD4+, CD8+ and CD8+ TEMRA cells. Turning to this clonotype: Its antigen is not yet known. Base-call qualities are not available, and no considerably larger clone is one nucleotide away.

RNA was extracted using the RNeasy kit, and roughly 0.5 to 1 microgram was reverse transcribed with random hexamers. The immunoSEQ multiplex PCR assay, which covers 54 Vbeta and 13 Jbeta segments, was used to amplify TCR beta CDR3 regions. PCR amplification bias was corrected using a synthetic template baseline for primer optimization and computational correction. As for the authors' bioinformatics: Reads were annotated to V, D and J genes per IMGT and analyzed with immunoSEQ Analyzer, keeping only productive sequences. Clonality was calculated as one minus the Shannon entropy normalized by log2 of the number of productive unique sequences. For each patient and control, public and private clones were evaluated among the 100 most prevalent clones. A clone was defined as Susac-specific if it was absent from the healthy and MS cohorts, from some 980 published viral clones and from other ImmuneACCESS disease sequences. TCRdb itself trimmed the public reads at Q25 with fastp, ran MiXCR and retained productive beta chains. Duplicate CDR3 protein sequences are folded into a single record with the most common DNA and genes. The V and J calls, along with clone size, are taken from TCRdb and not from the paper's own processing. Recorded for this sample are some 110,000 distinct CDR3 sequences; just under 95% of them occurred a single time. Together, the top ten hold 0.28% of the sample.

Relative to germline, V is 2 bases shorter and J is 0 bases shorter, with 14 bases between their ends. The CDR3 contains 17 residues, cysteine and phenylalanine counted. Only the CDR3 DNA is retained, 51 bases long and in frame from the first base. The CDR1 and CDR2 encoded by the germline V gene are SGHVS and FQNEAQ. The sequenced sample consisted of CD8+ T cells from PBMCs. The V gene is TRBV7-8 and the J gene is TRBJ2-1, with no confidently assigned D gene. The receptor comes from a human donor with Susac syndrome. The DNA reads TGTGCCAGCAGCTTAAGGATCGTCTCCAGCTCCTACAATGAGCAGTTCTTC. Protein translation: CASSLRIVSSSYNEQFF.